This TCR beta chain was sequenced for a study of identical twins' blood T cells. Three pairs of healthy female monozygous twins were the donors. About this clonotype: No antigen is known for it.

CDR3 length equals 13 residues. V lost 8 bases, J lost 5 bases, and 14 bases lay in between. Germline assignment: CDR1 SNHLY and CDR2 FYNNEI. TCRdb redid the calling of the 5' RACE reads with MiXCR, one entry per CDR3 protein. The repertoire has 350,000 to 450,000 distinct CDR3 sequences, about 28% of them found once; the top ten carry roughly 5.5%. Study-level points and caveats: Abundant TCRbeta CDR3s overlapped more between twins than with unrelated donors.

Sequenced input: PBMCs. This chain uses TRBV2 with TRBJ2-3, with D possibly TRBD1 on 5 matching bases. The TCR sequence derives from a woman aged 18-49 years in good health. The CDR3 loop is CASLGQGIDTQYF. CDR3 nucleotide sequence: TGTGCCAGCCTCGGGCAGGGTATAGATACGCAGTATTTT.